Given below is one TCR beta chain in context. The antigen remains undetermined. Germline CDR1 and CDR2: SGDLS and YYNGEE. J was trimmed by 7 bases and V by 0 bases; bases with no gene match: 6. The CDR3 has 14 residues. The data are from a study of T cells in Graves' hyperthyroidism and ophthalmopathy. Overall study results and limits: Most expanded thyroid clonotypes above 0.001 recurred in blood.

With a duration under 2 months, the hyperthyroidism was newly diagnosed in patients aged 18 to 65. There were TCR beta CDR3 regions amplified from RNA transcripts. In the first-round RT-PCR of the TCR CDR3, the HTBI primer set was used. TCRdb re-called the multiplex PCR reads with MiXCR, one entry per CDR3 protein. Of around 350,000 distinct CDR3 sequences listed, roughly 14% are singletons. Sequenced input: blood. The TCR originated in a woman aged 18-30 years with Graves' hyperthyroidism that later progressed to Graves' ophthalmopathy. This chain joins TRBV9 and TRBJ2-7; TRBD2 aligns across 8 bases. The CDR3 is CASSVVAGGREQYF. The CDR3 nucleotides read TGTGCCAGCAGCGTAGTGGCGGGAGGCAGGGAGCAGTACTTC.